The present T cell receptor beta chain was sequenced within a study of CXCR3-negative and CXCR3-positive naive CD8 T cells. General study points: More hydrophobic TRB CDR3s occurred in CXCR3-positive than in CXCR3-negative naive cells. The naive subsets expressed comparable surface CD5, and the authors inferred TCR strength from TRB CDR3 properties. Both naive subsets had comparably high diversity; memory CD8+ cells much lower.

In germline, CDR1 is DFQATT, CDR2 SNEGSKA (reference sequence). This CDR3 has 11 amino acids. Regarding this clonotype: The antigen is not known.

The libraries of TRB cDNA were constructed through 5' RACE using UMI labels. TCRdb re-called the 5' RACE reads; every CDR3 protein appears as one record, without DNA. The data include fewer than 90,000 distinct CDR3 sequences; the top ten clones carry 0.55% to 0.7%. With some 300,000 cells each, the CD8+ T cell subsets were individually sorted in triplicate. A CD45RO-CCR7+CD27+CD95- profile was what naive CD8+ T cells displayed. This sequence originates from a human donor in good health. Some clones in this sample may be carry-over from other donors' samples. The specimen sequenced was naive CXCR3+ CD8+ T cells from blood. Subset: CD45RO-CCR7+CD27+CD95- naive CD8+ T cells expressing CXCR3 (TNR3+). The chain links TRBV20-1 to TRBJ2-1. This CDR3 is CSALHWNEQFF.